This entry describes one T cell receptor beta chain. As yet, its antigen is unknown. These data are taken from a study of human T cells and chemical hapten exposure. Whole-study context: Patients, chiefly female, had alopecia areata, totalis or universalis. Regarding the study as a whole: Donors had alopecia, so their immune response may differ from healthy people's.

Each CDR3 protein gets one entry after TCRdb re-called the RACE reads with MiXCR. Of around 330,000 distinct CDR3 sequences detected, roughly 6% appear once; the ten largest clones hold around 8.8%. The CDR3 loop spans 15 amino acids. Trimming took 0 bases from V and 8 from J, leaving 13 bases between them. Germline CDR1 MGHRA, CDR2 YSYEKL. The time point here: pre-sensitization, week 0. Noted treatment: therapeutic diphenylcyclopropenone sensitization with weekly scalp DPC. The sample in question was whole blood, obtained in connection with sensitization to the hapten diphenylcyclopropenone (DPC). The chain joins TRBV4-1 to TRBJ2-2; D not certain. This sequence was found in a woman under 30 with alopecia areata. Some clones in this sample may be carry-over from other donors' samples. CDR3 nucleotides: TGCGCCAGCAGCCAAGATACCCAGGTGTGGGGGGAGCTGTTTTTT. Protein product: CASSQDTQVWGELFF.